The rows below give T cell receptor beta chains drawn from one sample of a study of shared clonotypes between healthy human individuals. TCRdb's table, derived via immunoSEQ multiplex PCR, lists solely in-frame clones and lacks some. The sample includes about 800,000 clones, 95% to 97% seen only once; the top ten take about 0.22%. The sample comprised naive CD8+ T cells sorted from blood. These receptors originate from a man younger than 45 in good health. Each CDR3 is given with its conserved first and last residue. The order of the fields is D gene, V gene, CDR3 length, clone size, J gene, CDR3 DNA, CDR3 protein. D genes are given only for firm matches. A clone size is listed for some rows: how often the clone was seen (once, few, many), or a class if it is expanded.

>NA|TRBV14|17|NA|TRBJ1-3
TGTGCCAGCAGCCAAGATCCGGGGGCCGACTCTGGAAACACCATATATTTT
CASSQDPGADSGNTIYF
>TRBD2|TRBV7-8|17|NA|TRBJ2-1
TGTGCCAGCAGCTTAGACCATAGCGGGAGGGCTTACAATGAGCAGTTCTTC
CASSLDHSGRAYNEQFF
>NA|TRBV7-9|14|NA|TRBJ1-4
TGTGCCAGCAGCTTAGCAGGGGCTAATGAAAAACTGTTTTTT
CASSLAGANEKLFF
>NA|TRBV11-3|13|NA|TRBJ2-1
TGTGCCAGCAGCCCCCGGGACTACAATGAGCAGTTCTTC
CASSPRDYNEQFF
>TRBD2|TRBV6-5|15|NA|TRBJ2-7
TGTGCCAGCAGCATAACTAGCGGGAGGATCTACGAGCAGTACTTC
CASSITSGRIYEQYF
>TRBD2|TRBV23-1|17|NA|TRBJ2-1
TGCGCCAGCAGTCATGCCCTAGCGGGAGTGAGAGACAATGAGCAGTTCTTC
CASSHALAGVRDNEQFF
>NA|TRBV4-1|12|NA|TRBJ2-7
TGCGCCAGCAGTGAAACAGGGTACGAGCAGTACTTC
CASSETGYEQYF
>NA|TRBV6-1|10|NA|TRBJ2-1
TGTGCCCTAAGGGGACATGAGCAGTTCTTC
CALRGHEQFF
>TRBD2|TRBV4-1|15|NA|TRBJ2-7
TGCGCCAGCAGCCAAGAAGGTAGCGGGACGGGGGAGCAGTACTTC
CASSQEGSGTGEQYF
>TRBD1|TRBV29-1|14|once|TRBJ1-5
TGCAGCGTTGCAGGGGGGGCCCTCAATCAGCCCCAGCATTTT
CSVAGGALNQPQHF
>NA|TRBV27|13|few|TRBJ2-7
TGTGCCAGCAGTTCCGGGATTCTCTACGAGCAGTACTTC
CASSSGILYEQYF